The rows below give T cell receptor beta chains drawn from one sample of a study of regulatory T cells in long-lasting Graves disease. TCRdb reprocessed the multiplex PCR reads with MiXCR, giving one entry per CDR3 protein. The sample yields some 560,000 distinct CDR3 sequences, 16% seen once. These data are also associated with another study on T cells in Graves' hyperthyroidism and ophthalmopathy.

The sequencing here drew on peripheral blood mononuclear cells (PBMCs), taken at new diagnosis, from a patient treated with antithyroid drugs. The origin of the receptors is a woman between 40 and 65 years old with Graves disease. Each CDR3 is given with its conserved first and last residue. A D gene is named only where the DNA matches it firmly. A clone size is listed for some rows: how often the clone was seen (once, few, many), or a class if it is expanded.

v_call	clone_size	j_call	d_call	cdr3_aa	cdr3_nt
TRBV2	many	TRBJ1-5	-	CASSGLRDQPQHF	TGTGCCAGTTCGGGACTCAGAGATCAGCCCCAGCATTTT
TRBV28	many	TRBJ2-1	-	CASSFSGLYNEQFF	TGTGCCAGCAGTTTTTCCGGGCTCTACAATGAGCAGTTCTTC
TRBV9	-	TRBJ2-4	TRBD2	CASSVATGLAGVGGLAKNIQYF	TGTGCCAGCAGCGTAGCTACAGGGCTAGCGGGGGTCGGGGGGCTAGCCAAAAACATTCAGTACTTC
TRBV18	-	TRBJ2-7	-	CASSPGQGKTYEQYF	TGTGCCAGCTCACCTGGGCAGGGGAAGACCTACGAGCAGTACTTC
TRBV30	many	TRBJ1-5	-	CAWSTGSTSYQPQHF	TGTGCCTGGAGCACAGGCTCAACGTCCTATCAGCCCCAGCATTTT
TRBV6-5	many	TRBJ1-2	-	CASSYSGTVEEDGYTF	TGTGCCAGCAGTTACTCCGGGACCGTAGAGGAGGATGGCTACACCTTC
TRBV4-1	few	TRBJ2-3	-	CASSQVGGGYSTDTQYF	TGCGCCAGCAGCCAAGTCGGAGGGGGCTATAGCACAGATACGCAGTATTTT
TRBV27	many	TRBJ1-1	TRBD1	CASSFTGVSPEAFF	TGTGCCAGCAGTTTTACAGGGGTGAGCCCTGAAGCTTTCTTT
TRBV3-1	few	TRBJ2-1	TRBD2	CASRPIAGVMFF	TGTGCCAGCAGGCCGATAGCGGGGGTGATGTTCTTC
TRBV20-1	-	TRBJ2-2	-	CSARIRLDGELFF	TGCAGTGCTAGAATCAGATTGGACGGGGAGCTGTTTTTT
TRBV3-1	many	TRBJ2-3	-	CASSQGTSDFTQYF	TGTGCCAGCAGCCAAGGGACCAGTGATTTTACGCAGTATTTT
TRBV18	many	TRBJ2-3	-	CASSPLVSTDTQYF	TGTGCCAGCTCACCATTAGTAAGCACAGATACGCAGTATTTT
TRBV7-2	-	TRBJ1-1	-	CASSPYGWNTEAFF	TGTGCCAGCAGCCCCTACGGATGGAACACTGAAGCTTTCTTT
TRBV19	-	TRBJ2-3	TRBD2	CASRRTSGATDTQYF	TGTGCCAGTAGGCGGACTAGCGGGGCCACAGATACGCAGTATTTT
TRBV6-1	few	TRBJ1-5	-	CASKGGDNQPQHF	TGTGCCAGCAAAGGAGGGGACAATCAGCCCCAGCATTTT
TRBV7-9	many	TRBJ1-1	-	CASSRGQGANTEAFF	TGTGCCAGCAGCCGGGGGCAGGGAGCGAACACTGAAGCTTTCTTT
TRBV4-1	-	TRBJ2-3	-	CASSQEFIGAGSTDTQYF	TGCGCCAGCAGCCAAGAATTTATCGGTGCGGGAAGCACAGATACGCAGTATTTT
TRBV28	many	TRBJ1-1	-	CASRLEVGEAFF	TGTGCCAGCAGGCTGGAGGTGGGGGAAGCTTTCTTT
TRBV5-1	-	TRBJ2-3	-	CASSDGGIGSVDTQYF	TGCGCCAGCAGCGACGGAGGAATAGGGTCGGTAGATACGCAGTATTTT
TRBV5-6	-	TRBJ2-6	TRBD1	CASSRQGRANVLTF	TGTGCCAGCAGCCGACAGGGGAGGGCCAACGTCCTGACTTTC
TRBV7-8	many	TRBJ2-7	TRBD2	CASSSHPGTSGDF	TGTGCCAGCAGCTCACACCCAGGGACTAGCGGGGACTTC
TRBV5-4	few	TRBJ2-2	-	CASSLAGLGELFF	TGTGCCAGCAGCTTGGCTGGGCTCGGGGAGCTGTTTTTT
TRBV6-8	many	TRBJ1-1	-	CASSYVNGIKVKAFF	TGTGCCAGCAGTTACGTTAATGGGATCAAGGTTAAAGCTTTCTTT
TRBV20-1	many	TRBJ1-5	-	CSASGGAADSNQPQHF	TGCAGTGCTAGCGGGGGCGCGGCAGATAGCAATCAGCCCCAGCATTTT
TRBV18	-	TRBJ1-1	TRBD1	CASSRRVQGVYTEAFF	TGTGCCAGCTCACGTCGGGTTCAGGGGGTATACACTGAAGCTTTCTTT
TRBV6-1	-	TRBJ1-5	-	CASTLAGNQPQHF	TGTGCCAGCACCTTGGCAGGCAATCAGCCCCAGCATTTT
TRBV12-3/TRBV12-4	-	TRBJ2-1	TRBD2	CASSSRGGANEQFF	TGTGCCAGCAGTTCACGCGGGGGGGCCAATGAGCAGTTCTTC
TRBV6-2/TRBV6-3	few	TRBJ1-1	-	CASRVKLLNTEAFF	TGTGCCAGCAGGGTTAAATTGCTTAACACTGAAGCTTTCTTT
TRBV2	few	TRBJ2-1	-	CASKGSSYNEQFF	TGTGCCAGCAAGGGGAGCTCCTACAATGAGCAGTTCTTC
TRBV30	few	TRBJ2-3	TRBD2	CASPAGGATDTQYF	TGTGCCTCCCCGGCGGGGGGAGCCACAGATACGCAGTATTTT
TRBV20-1	-	TRBJ2-1	-	CSVAASYNEQFF	TGCAGTGTAGCGGCCTCCTACAATGAGCAGTTCTTC
TRBV5-1	many	TRBJ1-4	-	CASSPAQPGKGEKLFF	TGCGCCAGCAGCCCTGCCCAACCAGGGAAGGGGGAAAAACTGTTTTTT
TRBV19	-	TRBJ1-2	TRBD1	CASMETGNLNYGYTF	TGTGCCAGTATGGAGACAGGGAATTTAAACTATGGCTACACCTTC
TRBV11-2	many	TRBJ2-3	-	CASSLVGLGTDTQYF	TGTGCCAGCAGCTTAGTTGGGCTGGGCACAGATACGCAGTATTTT
TRBV7-9	few	TRBJ1-2	-	CASTRDGGGYTF	TGTGCCAGCACCCGGGATGGAGGAGGCTACACCTTC
TRBV3-1	many	TRBJ2-7	-	CASSPAGPGSEQYF	TGTGCCAGCAGCCCGGCAGGGCCAGGGTCCGAGCAGTACTTC
TRBV2	many	TRBJ1-5	-	CASSPNRAQIQPQHF	TGTGCCAGCAGTCCTAACAGGGCGCAGATTCAGCCCCAGCATTTT
TRBV19	-	TRBJ1-4	TRBD1	CASSAETGGDEKLFF	TGTGCCAGTAGTGCAGAGACAGGGGGCGATGAAAAACTGTTTTTT
TRBV3-1	few	TRBJ2-1	TRBD1	CASSSGQGAKFF	TGTGCCAGCAGCTCGGGACAGGGGGCCAAGTTCTTC
TRBV7-9	few	TRBJ1-2	-	CASSIAQGLDGYTF	TGTGCCAGCAGCATTGCCCAGGGTTTAGATGGCTACACCTTC
TRBV11-2	-	TRBJ2-7	TRBD1	CASSLVSGGTYEQYF	TGTGCCAGCAGCTTAGTCTCAGGGGGCACCTACGAGCAGTACTTC
TRBV9	once	TRBJ1-5	-	CASSVGGEKGQPQHF	TGTGCCAGCAGCGTAGGAGGAGAAAAGGGTCAGCCCCAGCATTTT
TRBV5-1	many	TRBJ1-1	-	CASGGLDTEAFF	TGCGCCAGCGGGGGGTTGGACACTGAAGCTTTCTTT
TRBV6-1	many	TRBJ1-1	-	CATDMGIGRNTEAFF	TGTGCCACCGACATGGGCATTGGACGGAACACTGAAGCTTTCTTT
TRBV29-1	few	TRBJ1-5	TRBD1	CSAAGTASNQPQHF	TGCAGCGCCGCAGGGACAGCAAGCAATCAGCCCCAGCATTTT
TRBV24-1	many	TRBJ1-2	-	CATSEGPGGGYTF	TGTGCCACCAGTGAGGGTCCGGGCGGCGGCTACACCTTC
TRBV6-2/TRBV6-3	many	TRBJ2-5	-	CASSKNNQETQYF	TGTGCCAGCAGCAAGAACAATCAAGAGACCCAGTACTTC
TRBV28	many	TRBJ1-1	-	CASSLWEGGLDTEAFF	TGTGCCAGCAGTTTATGGGAGGGTGGGTTGGACACTGAAGCTTTCTTT
TRBV30	many	TRBJ1-1	-	CAWTRTVNTEAFF	TGTGCCTGGACCAGGACAGTGAACACTGAAGCTTTCTTT
TRBV3-1	many	TRBJ2-5	TRBD2	CASSQDWAGGQETQYF	TGTGCCAGCAGCCAAGATTGGGCGGGGGGCCAAGAGACCCAGTACTTC
TRBV11-2	many	TRBJ1-4	-	CASSPRDANEKLFF	TGTGCCAGCAGTCCCCGGGACGCAAATGAAAAACTGTTTTTT
TRBV9	few	TRBJ2-3	-	CASSVEGGGGWGLTDTQYF	TGTGCCAGCAGCGTAGAAGGGGGGGGAGGTTGGGGTCTAACAGATACGCAGTATTTT
TRBV29-1	-	TRBJ2-3	-	CSVGGLYTDTQYF	TGCAGCGTTGGGGGGCTATACACAGATACGCAGTATTTT
TRBV5-1	-	TRBJ1-6	-	CASSLGTASYNSPLHF	TGCGCCAGCAGCTTGGGAACAGCCTCCTATAATTCACCCCTCCACTTT
TRBV10-2	-	TRBJ1-4	-	CASSKGRRAANEKLFF	TGCGCCAGCAGTAAGGGACGGCGTGCAGCTAATGAAAAACTGTTTTTT
TRBV15	-	TRBJ2-3	-	CATSRDRGPYTQYF	TGTGCCACCAGCAGAGATCGGGGACCCTATACGCAGTATTTT
TRBV3-1	many	TRBJ2-1	-	CASSQAGHRYNEQFF	TGTGCCAGCAGCCAAGCCGGACACCGATACAATGAGCAGTTCTTC
TRBV6-1	-	TRBJ2-7	-	CAAGDLPYEQYF	TGTGCCGCCGGGGACCTGCCCTACGAGCAGTACTTC